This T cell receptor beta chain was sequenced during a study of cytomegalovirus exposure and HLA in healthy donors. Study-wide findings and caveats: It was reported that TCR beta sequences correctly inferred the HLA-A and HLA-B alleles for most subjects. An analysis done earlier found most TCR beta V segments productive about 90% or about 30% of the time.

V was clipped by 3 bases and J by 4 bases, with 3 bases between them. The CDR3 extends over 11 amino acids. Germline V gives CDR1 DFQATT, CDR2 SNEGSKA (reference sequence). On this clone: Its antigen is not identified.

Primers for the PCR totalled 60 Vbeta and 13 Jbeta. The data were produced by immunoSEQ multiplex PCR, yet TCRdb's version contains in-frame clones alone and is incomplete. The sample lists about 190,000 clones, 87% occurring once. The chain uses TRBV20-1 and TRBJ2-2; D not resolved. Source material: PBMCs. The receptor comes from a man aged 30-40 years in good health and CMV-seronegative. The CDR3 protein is CSARATGELFF. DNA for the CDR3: TGCAGTGCTAGGGCCACCGGGGAGCTGTTTTTT.